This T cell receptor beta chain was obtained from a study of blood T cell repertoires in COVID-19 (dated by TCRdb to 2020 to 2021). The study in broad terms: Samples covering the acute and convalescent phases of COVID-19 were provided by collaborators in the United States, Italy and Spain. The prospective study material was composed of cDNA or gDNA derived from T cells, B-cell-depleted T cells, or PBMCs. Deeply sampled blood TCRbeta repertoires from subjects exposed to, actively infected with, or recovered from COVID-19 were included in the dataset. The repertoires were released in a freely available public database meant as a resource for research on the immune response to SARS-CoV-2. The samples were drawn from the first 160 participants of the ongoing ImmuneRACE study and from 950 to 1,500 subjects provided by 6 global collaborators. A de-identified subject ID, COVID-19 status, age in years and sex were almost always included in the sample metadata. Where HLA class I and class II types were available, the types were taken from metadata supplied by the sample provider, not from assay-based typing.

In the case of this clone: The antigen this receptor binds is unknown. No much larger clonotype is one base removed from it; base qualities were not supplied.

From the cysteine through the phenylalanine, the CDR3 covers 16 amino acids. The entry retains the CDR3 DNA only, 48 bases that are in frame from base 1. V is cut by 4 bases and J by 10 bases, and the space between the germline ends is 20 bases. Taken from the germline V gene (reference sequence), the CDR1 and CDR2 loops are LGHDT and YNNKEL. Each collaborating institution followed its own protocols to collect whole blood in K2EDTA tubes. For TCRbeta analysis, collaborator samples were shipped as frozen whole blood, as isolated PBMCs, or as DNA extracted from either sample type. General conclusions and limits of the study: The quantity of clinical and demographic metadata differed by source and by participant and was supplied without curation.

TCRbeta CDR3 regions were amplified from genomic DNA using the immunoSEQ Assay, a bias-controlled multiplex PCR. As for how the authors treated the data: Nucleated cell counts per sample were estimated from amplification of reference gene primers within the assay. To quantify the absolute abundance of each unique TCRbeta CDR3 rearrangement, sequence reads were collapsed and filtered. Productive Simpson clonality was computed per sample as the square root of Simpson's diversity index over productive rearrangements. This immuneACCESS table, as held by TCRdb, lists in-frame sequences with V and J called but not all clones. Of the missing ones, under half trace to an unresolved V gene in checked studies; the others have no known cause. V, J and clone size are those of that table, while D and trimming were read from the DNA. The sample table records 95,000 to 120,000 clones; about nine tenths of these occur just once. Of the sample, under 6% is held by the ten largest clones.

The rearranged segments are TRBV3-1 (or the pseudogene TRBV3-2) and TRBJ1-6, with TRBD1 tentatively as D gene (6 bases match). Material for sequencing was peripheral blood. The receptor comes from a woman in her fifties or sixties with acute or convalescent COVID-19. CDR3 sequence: CASSLTTRGKSSPLHF. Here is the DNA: TGTGCCAGCAGCCTCACCACCAGGGGAAAGAGCTCACCCCTCCACTTT.